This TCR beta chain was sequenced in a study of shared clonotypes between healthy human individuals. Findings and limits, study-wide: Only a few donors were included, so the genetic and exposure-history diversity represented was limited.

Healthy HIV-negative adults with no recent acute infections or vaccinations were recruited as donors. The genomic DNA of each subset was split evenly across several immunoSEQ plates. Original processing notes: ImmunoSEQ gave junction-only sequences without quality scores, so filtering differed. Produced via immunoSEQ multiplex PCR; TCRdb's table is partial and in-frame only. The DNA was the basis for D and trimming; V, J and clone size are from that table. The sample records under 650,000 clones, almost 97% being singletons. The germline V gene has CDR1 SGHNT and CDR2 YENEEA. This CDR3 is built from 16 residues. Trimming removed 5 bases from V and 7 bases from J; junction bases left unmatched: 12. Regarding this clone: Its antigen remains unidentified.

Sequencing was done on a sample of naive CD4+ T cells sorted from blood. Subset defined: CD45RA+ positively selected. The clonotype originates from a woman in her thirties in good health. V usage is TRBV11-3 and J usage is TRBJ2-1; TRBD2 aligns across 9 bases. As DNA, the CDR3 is TGTGCCAGCAGCGCCCGGCGGGAGGGCCGGGGGAATGAGCAGTTCTTC. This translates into CASSARREGRGNEQFF.